This T cell receptor beta chain was sequenced in a study of cytomegalovirus exposure and HLA in healthy donors. General observations from the study: Relative to equally common others, HLA-associated TCR beta chains showed greater clonal expansion in a later analysis.

The ends were cut back, 5 bases at V and 7 bases at J, with 12 bases in the middle. Germline V gene data show CDR1 as DFQATT and CDR2 as SNEGSKA (reference sequence). CDR3 size: 11 residues. This clone was seen more than once but under ten times. Its matching antigen is unknown. Unrecorded immune exposure was likely among donors, who were nominally healthy when sampled. PCR primers comprised 60 Vbeta and 13 Jbeta primers. Only in-frame clones appear in the TCRdb table, and some are missing; sequencing was by immunoSEQ multiplex PCR. There are around 40,000 clones in the sample; 87% occur only once, and 8% lies in the top ten.

This sequence was found in a middle-aged woman in good health and CMV-seropositive. This chain links TRBV20-1 with TRBJ2-7, with D maybe TRBD2 (5 bases). Sequencing was carried out using PBMCs. CDR3 amino acids: CSAAGQREQYF. DNA for the CDR3: TGCAGTGCTGCCGGTCAGCGGGAGCAGTACTTC.